The T cell receptor beta chain under discussion was sequenced for a study of blood T cell repertoires in COVID-19. About the research overall: The cDNA or gDNA used as material had been derived from T cells, B-cell-depleted T cells, or PBMCs.

Trimming took off 2 bases at V and 0 bases at J, with 8 bases between the two ends. This CDR3 has 15 residues. Germline loops: CDR1 SGHTA, CDR2 FQGTGA. Residents of about two dozen US areas, aged about 18 to 95 years, made up the participants. It was within 2 weeks before study entry that exposed participants met a COVID-19 case. Generated by immunoSEQ multiplex PCR, the TCRdb table keeps only in-frame clones and is missing some. The data contain hundreds of thousands of clones, about four fifths of them singletons. The chain uses TRBV7-3 and TRBJ1-3; a possible D gene is TRBD1 (5 bases). The receptor was derived from a man aged 40-49 years who had been exposed to COVID-19. The sequencing input was PBMCs or T cells enriched from blood (not recorded which). In DNA, the CDR3 is TGTGCCAGCAGCTTAGCAGGGATCTCTGGAAACACCATATATTTT. As protein: CASSLAGISGNTIYF.